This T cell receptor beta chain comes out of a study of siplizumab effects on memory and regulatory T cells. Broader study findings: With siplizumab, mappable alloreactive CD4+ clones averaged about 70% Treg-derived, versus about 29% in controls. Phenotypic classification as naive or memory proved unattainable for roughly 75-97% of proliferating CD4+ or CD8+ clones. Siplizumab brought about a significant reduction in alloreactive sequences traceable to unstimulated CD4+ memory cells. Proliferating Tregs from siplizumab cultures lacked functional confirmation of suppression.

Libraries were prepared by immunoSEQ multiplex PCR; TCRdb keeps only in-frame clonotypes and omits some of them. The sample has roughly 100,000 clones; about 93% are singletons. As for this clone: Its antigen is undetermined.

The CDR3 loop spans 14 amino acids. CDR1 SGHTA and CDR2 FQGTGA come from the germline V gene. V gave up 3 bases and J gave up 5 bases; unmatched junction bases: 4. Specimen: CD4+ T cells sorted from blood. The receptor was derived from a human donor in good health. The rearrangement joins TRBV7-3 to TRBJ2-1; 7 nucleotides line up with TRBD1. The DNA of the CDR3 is TGTGCCAGCAGCTTGGGGACAGAGCACAATGAGCAGTTCTTC. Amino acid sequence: CASSLGTEHNEQFF. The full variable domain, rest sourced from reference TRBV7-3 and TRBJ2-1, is GAGVSQTPSNKVTEKGKYVELRCDPISGHTALYWYRQSLGQGPEFLIYFQGTGAADDSGLPNDRFFAVRPEGSVSTLKIQRTERGDSAVYLCASSLGTEHNEQFFGPGTRLTVL.